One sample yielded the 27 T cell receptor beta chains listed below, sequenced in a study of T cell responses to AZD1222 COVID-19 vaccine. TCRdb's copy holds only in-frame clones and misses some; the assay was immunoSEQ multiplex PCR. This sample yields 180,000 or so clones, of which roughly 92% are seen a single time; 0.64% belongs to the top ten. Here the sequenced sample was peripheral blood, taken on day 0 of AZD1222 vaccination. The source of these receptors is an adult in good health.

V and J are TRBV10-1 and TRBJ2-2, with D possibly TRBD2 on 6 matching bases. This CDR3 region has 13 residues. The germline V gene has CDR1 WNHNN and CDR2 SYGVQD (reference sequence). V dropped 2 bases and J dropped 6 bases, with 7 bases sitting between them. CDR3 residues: CASSEPGAGELFF. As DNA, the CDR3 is TGCGCCAGCAGTGAGCCGGGGGCCGGGGAGCTGTTTTTT.

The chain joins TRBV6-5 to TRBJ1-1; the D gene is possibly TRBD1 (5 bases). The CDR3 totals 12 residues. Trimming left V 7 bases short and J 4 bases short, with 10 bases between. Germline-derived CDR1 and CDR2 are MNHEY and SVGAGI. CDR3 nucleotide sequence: TGTGCCAGCACGGGGGGAGCCACTGAAGCTTTCTTT. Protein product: CASTGGATEAFF.

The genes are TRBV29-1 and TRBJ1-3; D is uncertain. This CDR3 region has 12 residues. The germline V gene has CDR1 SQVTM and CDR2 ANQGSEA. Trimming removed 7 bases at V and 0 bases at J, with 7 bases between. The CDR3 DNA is TGCAGCGCGCACGGCTCTGGAAACACCATATATTTT. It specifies CSAHGSGNTIYF.

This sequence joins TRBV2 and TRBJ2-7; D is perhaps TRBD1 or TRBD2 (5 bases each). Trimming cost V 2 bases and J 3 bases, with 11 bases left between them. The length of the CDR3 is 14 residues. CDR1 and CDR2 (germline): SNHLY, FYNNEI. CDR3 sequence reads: CASSERGRLYEQYF. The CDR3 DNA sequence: TGTGCCAGCAGTGAACGGGGCAGGCTCTACGAGCAGTACTTC.

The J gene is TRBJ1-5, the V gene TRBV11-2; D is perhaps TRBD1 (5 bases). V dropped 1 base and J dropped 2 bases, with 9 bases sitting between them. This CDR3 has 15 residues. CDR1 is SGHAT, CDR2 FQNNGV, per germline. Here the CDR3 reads CASSLGGYGNQPQHF. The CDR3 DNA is TGTGCCAGCAGCTTAGGGGGGTATGGCAATCAGCCCCAGCATTTT. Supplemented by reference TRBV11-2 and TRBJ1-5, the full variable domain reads EAGVAQSPRYKIIEKRQSVAFWCNPISGHATLYWYQQILGQGPKLLIQFQNNGVVDDSQLPKDRFSAERLKGVDSTLKIQPAKLEDSAVYLCASSLGGYGNQPQHFGDGTRLSIL.

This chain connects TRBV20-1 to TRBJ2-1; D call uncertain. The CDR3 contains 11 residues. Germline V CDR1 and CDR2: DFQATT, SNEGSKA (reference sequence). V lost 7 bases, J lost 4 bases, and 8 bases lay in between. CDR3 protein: CSVGGYNEQFF. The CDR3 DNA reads TGCAGTGTGGGCGGTTACAATGAGCAGTTCTTC.

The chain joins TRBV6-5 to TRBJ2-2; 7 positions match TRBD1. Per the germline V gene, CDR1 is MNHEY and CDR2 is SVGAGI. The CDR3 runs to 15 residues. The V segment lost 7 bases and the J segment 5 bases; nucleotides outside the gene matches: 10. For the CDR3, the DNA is TGTGCCAGCAACGAGGGGGCAGTGCCAACCGGGGAGCTGTTTTTT. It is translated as CASNEGAVPTGELFF.

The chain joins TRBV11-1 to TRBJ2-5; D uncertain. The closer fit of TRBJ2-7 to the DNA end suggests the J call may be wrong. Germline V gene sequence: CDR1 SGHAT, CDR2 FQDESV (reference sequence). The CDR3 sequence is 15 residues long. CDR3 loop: CASSLGPEQGREQYF. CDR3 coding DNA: TGTGCCAGCAGCTTAGGGCCGGAGCAAGGGCGCGAGCAGTACTTC.

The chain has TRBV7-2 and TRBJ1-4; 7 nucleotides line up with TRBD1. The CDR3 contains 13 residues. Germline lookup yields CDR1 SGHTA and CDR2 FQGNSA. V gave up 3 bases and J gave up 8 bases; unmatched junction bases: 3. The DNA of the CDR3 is TGTGCCAGCAGCTTCCGGGACAGAGAAAAACTGTTTTTT. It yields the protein CASSFRDREKLFF.

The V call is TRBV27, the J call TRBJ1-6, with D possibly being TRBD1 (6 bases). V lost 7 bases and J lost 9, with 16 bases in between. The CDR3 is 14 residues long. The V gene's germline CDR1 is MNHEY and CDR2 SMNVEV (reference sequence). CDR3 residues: CASKFRDTSSPLHF. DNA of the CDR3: TGTGCCAGCAAATTTCGGGACACCTCTTCACCCCTCCACTTT.

CDR3 nucleotides: TGTGCCAGCAGCTTTGGGCGCGCAGGGGAGACCCAGTACTTC. This encodes CASSFGRAGETQYF. The V call is TRBV7-9, the J call TRBJ2-5; possibly TRBD1 for D (5 bases). The germline CDR1 and CDR2 sequences are SEHNR and FQNEAQ (reference sequence). The CDR3 is made up of 14 amino acids. The germline V and J ends were trimmed by 3 bases and 5 bases, with 13 bases remaining between them.

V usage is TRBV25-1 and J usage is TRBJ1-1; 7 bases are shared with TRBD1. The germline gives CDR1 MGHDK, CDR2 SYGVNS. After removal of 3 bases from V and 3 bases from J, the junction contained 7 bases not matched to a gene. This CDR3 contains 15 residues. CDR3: CASSDIQGLDTEAFF. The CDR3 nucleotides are TGTGCCAGCAGTGACATACAGGGGTTGGACACTGAAGCTTTCTTT.

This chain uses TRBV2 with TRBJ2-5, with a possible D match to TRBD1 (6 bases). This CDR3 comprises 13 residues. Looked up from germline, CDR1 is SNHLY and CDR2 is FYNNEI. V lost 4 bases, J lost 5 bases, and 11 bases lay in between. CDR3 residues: CASSVGGLETQYF. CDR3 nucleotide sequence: TGTGCCAGCAGTGTAGGGGGTTTGGAGACCCAGTACTTC.

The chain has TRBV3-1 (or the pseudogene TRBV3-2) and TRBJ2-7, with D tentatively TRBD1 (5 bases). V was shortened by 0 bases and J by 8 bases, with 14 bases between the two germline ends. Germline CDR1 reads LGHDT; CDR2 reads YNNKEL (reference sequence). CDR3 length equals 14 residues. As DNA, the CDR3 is TGTGCCAGCAGCCAAGATCCCGACAGTCATAAGCAGTACTTC. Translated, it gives CASSQDPDSHKQYF.

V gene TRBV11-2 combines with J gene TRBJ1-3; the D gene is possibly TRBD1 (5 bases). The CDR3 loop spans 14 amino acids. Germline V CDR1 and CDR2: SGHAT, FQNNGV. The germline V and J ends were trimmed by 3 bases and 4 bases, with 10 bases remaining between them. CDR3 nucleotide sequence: TGTGCCAGCAGCTTCCGGGACTCCGGAAACACCATATATTTT. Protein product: CASSFRDSGNTIYF.

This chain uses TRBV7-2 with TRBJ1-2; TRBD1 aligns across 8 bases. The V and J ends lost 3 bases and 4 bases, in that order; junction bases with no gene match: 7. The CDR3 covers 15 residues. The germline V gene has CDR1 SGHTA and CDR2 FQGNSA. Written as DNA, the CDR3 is TGTGCCAGCAGCTTTGCAGGGGGCGAGCCCTATGGCTACACCTTC. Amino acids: CASSFAGGEPYGYTF. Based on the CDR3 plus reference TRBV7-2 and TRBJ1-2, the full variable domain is GAGVSQSPSNKVTEKGKDVELRCDPISGHTALYWYRQSLGQGLEFLIYFQGNSAPDKSGLPSDRFSAERTGGSVSTLTIQRTQQEDSAVYLCASSFAGGEPYGYTFGSGTRLTVV.

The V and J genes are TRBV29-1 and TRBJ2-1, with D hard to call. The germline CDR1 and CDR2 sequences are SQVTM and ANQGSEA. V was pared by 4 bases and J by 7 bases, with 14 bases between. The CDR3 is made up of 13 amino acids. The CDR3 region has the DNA TGCAGCGTTGGACGCGGCATACAAAATGAGCAGTTCTTC. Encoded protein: CSVGRGIQNEQFF.

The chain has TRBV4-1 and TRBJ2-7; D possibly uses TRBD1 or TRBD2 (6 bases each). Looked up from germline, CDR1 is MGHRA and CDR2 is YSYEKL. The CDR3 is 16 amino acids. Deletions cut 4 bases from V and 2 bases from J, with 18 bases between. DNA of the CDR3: TGCGCCAGCAGCCCTAGGGGGGCAGGTGTAACCTACGAGCAGTACTTC. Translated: CASSPRGAGVTYEQYF.

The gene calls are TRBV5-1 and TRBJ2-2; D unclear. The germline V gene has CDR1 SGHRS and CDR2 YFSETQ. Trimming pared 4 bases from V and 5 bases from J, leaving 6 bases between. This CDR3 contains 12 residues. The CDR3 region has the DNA TGCGCCAGCAGCACAGAAACCGGGGAGCTGTTTTTT. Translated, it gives CASSTETGELFF.

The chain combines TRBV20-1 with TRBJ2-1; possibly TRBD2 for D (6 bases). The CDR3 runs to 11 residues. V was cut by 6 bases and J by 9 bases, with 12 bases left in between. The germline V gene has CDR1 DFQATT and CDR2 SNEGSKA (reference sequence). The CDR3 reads CSAVGRTEQFF. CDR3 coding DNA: TGCAGTGCCGTGGGGAGGACTGAGCAGTTCTTC.

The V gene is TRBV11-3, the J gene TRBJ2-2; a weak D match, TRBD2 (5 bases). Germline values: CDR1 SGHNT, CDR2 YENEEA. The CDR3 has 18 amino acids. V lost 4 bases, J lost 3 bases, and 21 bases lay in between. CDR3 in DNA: TGTGCCAGCAGCTACGCCGGGAACGGGCGGCCACACACCGGGGAGCTGTTTTTT. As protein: CASSYAGNGRPHTGELFF.

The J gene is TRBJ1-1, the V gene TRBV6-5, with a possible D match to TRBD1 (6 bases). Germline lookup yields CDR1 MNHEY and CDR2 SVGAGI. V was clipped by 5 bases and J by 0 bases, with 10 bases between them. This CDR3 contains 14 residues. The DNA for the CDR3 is TGTGCCAGCAGTCAGACAGGTTTGAACACTGAAGCTTTCTTT. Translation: CASSQTGLNTEAFF.

The CDR3 nucleotides read TGTGCCAGCAGCACAGGGTCAGATACGCAGTATTTT. As protein: CASSTGSDTQYF. The rearrangement uses TRBV6-4 and TRBJ2-3; D may be TRBD1 (6 bases). The CDR3 spans 12 residues. Germline CDR1 MRHNA, CDR2 SNTAGT. Trimming cost V 6 bases and J 4 bases, with 8 bases left between them.

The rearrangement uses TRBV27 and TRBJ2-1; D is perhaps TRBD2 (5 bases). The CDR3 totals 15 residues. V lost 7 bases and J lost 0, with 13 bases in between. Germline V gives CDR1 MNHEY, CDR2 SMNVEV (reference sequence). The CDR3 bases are TGTGCCAGCAAGTCCGGCGGGCCCTCCTACAATGAGCAGTTCTTC. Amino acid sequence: CASKSGGPSYNEQFF.

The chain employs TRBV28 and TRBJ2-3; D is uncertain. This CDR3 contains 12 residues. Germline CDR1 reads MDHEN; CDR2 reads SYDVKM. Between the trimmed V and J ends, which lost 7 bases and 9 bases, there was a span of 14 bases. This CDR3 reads CASKTHPGTQYF. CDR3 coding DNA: TGTGCCAGCAAAACTCATCCTGGGACGCAGTATTTT. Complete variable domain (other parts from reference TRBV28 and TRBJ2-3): DVKVTQSSRYLVKRTGEKVFLECVQDMDHENMFWYRQDPGLGLRLIYFSYDVKMKEKGDIPEGYSVSREKKERFSLILESASTNQTSMYLCASKTHPGTQYFGPGTRLTVL.

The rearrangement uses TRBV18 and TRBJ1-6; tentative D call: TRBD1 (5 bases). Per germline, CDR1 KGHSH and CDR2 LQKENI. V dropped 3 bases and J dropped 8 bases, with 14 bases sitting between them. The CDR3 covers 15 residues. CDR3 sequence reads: CASSPPEGRDSPLHF. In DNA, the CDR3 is TGTGCCAGCTCACCGCCGGAGGGGAGAGATTCACCCCTCCACTTT.

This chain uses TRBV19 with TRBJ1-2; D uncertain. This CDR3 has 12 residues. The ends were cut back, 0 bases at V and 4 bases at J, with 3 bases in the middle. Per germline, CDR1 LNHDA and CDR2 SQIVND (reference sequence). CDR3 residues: CASSIEFYGYTF. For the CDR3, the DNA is TGTGCCAGTAGTATAGAGTTCTATGGCTACACCTTC.